This entry features one T cell receptor (beta chain) sequence. Donors were grouped by their self-reported clinical history. Exposed participants came across a COVID-19 case within 2 weeks before study entry. This sample is drawn from a study of blood T cell repertoires in COVID-19. Study as a whole: COVID-19 samples from acute and convalescent phases originated in the United States, Italy and Spain.

The V gene end was trimmed by 0 bases and the J gene end by 5 bases; junction bases not matched to a gene: 5. The germline CDR1 and CDR2 sequences are MGHRA and YSYEKL. This CDR3 has 15 amino acids. Authors' analysis steps: Amplifying reference gene primers gave estimates of nucleated cell counts. The data were produced by immunoSEQ multiplex PCR, yet TCRdb's version contains in-frame clones alone and is incomplete. V and J calls and clone size come straight from that table; D and trimming were deduced from the DNA. There are 350,000 to 400,000 clones in the sample; about nine tenths occur only once, and around 0.86% lies in the top ten.

Sequences were obtained from PBMCs or T cells enriched from blood (not recorded which). The rearrangement uses TRBV4-1 and TRBJ2-7, with TRBD2 matching 9 bases. This receptor was identified in a woman in her forties who had been exposed to COVID-19. CDR3 DNA sequence: TGCGCCAGCAGCCAAGACGGCGGGAGGGCCGACGAGCAGTACTTC. As protein: CASSQDGGRADEQYF.